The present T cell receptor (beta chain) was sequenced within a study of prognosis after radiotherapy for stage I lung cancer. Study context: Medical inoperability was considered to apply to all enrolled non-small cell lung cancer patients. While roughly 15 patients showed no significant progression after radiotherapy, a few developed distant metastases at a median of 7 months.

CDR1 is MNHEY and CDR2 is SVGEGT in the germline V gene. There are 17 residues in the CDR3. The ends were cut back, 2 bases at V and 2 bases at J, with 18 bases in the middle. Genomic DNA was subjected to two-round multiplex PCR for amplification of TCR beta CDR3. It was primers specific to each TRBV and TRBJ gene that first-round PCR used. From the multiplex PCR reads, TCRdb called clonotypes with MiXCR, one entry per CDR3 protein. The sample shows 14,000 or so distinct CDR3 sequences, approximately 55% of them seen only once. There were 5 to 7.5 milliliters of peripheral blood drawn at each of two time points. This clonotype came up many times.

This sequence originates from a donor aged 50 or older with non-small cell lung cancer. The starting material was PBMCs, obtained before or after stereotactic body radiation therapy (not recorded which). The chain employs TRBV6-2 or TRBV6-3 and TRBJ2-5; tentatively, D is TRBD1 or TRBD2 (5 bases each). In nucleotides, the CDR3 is TGTGCCAGCAGTTACCCCGACCGGGACCCCCCGCAAGAGACCCAGTACTTC. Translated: CASSYPDRDPPQETQYF.